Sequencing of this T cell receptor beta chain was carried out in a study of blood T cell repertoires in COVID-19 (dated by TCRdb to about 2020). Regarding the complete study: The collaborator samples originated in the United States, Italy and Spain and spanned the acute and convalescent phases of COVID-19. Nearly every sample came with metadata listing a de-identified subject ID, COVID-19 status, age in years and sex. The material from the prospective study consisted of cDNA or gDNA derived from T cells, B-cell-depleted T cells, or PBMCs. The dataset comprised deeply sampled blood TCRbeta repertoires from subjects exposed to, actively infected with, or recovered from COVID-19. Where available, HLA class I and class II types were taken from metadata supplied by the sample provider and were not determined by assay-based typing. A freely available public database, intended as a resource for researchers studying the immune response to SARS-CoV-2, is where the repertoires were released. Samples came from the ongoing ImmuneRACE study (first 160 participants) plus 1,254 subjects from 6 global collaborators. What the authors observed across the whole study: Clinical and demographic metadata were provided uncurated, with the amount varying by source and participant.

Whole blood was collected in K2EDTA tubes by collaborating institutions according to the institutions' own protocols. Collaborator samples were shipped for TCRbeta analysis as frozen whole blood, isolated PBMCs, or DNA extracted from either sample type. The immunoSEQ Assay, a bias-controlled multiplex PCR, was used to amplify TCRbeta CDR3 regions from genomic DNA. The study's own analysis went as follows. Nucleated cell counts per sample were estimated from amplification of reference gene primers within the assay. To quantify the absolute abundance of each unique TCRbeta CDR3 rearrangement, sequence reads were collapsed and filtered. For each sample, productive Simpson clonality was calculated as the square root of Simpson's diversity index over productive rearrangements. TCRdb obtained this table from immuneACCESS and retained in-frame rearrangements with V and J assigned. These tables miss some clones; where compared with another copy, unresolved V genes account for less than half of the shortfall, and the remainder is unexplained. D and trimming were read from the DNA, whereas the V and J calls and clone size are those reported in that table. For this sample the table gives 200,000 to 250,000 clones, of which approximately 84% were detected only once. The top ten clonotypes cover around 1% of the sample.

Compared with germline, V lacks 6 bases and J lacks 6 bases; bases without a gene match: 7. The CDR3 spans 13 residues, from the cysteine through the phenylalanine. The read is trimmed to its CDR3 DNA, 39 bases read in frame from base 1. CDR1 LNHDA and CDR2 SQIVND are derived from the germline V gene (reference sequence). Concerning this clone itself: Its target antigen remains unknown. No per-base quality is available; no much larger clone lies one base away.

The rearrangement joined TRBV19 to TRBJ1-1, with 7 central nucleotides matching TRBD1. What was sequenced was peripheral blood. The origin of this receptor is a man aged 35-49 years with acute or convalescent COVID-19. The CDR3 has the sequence CASSTYRGAEAFF. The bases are TGTGCCAGTAGCACGTACAGGGGAGCTGAAGCTTTCTTT.